This T cell receptor beta chain is drawn from a study of blood T cell repertoires in COVID-19. This clone was counted once. Produced via immunoSEQ multiplex PCR; TCRdb's table is partial and in-frame only. Of 150,000 to 250,000 clones in the sample, about nine tenths are singletons; the top ten hold 2% to 2.5%. What was sequenced was PBMCs or T cells enriched from blood (not recorded which). The receptor was isolated from a woman under 40 who had recovered from COVID-19.

In DNA form, the CDR3 reads TGTGCCAGCAGCTTTTTAGACATTTTCGGACGGGAAGCTAACTATGGCTACACCTTC. As protein: CASSFLDIFGREANYGYTF. This chain uses TRBV5-4 with TRBJ1-2, with D uncertain. Germline V CDR1 and CDR2: SGHNT, YYREEE (reference sequence). CDR3 size: 19 residues. V was pared by 2 bases and J by 0 bases, with 23 bases between.